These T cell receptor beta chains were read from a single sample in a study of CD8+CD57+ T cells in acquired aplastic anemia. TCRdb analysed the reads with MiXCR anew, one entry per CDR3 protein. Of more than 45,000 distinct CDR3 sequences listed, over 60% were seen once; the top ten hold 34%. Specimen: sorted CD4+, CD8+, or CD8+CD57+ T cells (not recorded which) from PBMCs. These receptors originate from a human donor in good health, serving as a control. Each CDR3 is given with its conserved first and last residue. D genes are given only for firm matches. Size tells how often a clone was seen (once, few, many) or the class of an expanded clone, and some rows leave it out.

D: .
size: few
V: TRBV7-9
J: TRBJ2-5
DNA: TGTGCCAGCAGCTCTATCCCTCACGGGGAGAGTGAGACCCAGTACTTC
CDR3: CASSSIPHGESETQYF

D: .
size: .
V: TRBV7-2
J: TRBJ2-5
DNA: TGTGCCAGCAGCTTTGGCGAACCGGAGACCCAGTACTTC
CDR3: CASSFGEPETQYF

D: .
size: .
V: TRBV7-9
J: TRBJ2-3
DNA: TGTGCCAGCACCCGCACAGATACGCAGTATTTT
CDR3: CASTRTDTQYF

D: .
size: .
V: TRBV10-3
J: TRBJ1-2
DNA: TGTGTCGGATCGACCGGACAGTTCTATGGCTACACCTTC
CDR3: CVGSTGQFYGYTF

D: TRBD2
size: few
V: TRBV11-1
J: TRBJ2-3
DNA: TGTGCCAGCAGCTTAGCTCCAACTAGCGGGAGCACAGATACGCAGTATTTT
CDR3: CASSLAPTSGSTDTQYF

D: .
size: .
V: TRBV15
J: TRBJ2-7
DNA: TGTGCCACCAGCAGAGAACGAGGTGGAGGGCAGTACTTC
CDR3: CATSRERGGGQYF

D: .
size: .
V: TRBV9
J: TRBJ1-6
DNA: TGTGCCAGCAGCGTATCCCCCACAGTAACCACTTCACCCCTCCACTTT
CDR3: CASSVSPTVTTSPLHF

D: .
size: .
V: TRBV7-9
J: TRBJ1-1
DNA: TGCGCCAGCACCAGCAGGGACACTGAAGCTTTCTTT
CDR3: CASTSRDTEAFF

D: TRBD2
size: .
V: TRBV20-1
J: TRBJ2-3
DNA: TGCAGTGCTAGGGGGAGAGGTCCGCGGGGGACTAGCGGGGCCACAGATACGCAGTATTTT
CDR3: CSARGRGPRGTSGATDTQYF

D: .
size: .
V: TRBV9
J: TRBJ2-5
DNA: TGTGCCAGCAGCGTAGGCGGCGGAAAAGAGACCCAGTACTTC
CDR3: CASSVGGGKETQYF

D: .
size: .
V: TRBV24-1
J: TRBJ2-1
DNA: TGTGCCACCAGTGATTTGCCGGGCTACAATGAGCAGTTCTTC
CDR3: CATSDLPGYNEQFF

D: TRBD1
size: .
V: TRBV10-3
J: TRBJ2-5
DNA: TGTGCCATCAGCCCGACAGGGTCGGGAATTGAGACCCAGTACTTC
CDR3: CAISPTGSGIETQYF

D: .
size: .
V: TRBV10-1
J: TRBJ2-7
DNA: TGCGCCAGCAGTGAGGTCCGGTCAGACGAGCAGTACTTC
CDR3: CASSEVRSDEQYF

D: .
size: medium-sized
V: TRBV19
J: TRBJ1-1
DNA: TGTGCCAGTAGTACTCTAAGGGAGAACACTGAAGCTTTCTTT
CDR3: CASSTLRENTEAFF

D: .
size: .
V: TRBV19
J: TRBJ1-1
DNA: TGTGCCAGTAGTATTGGCACTGAAGCTTTCTTT
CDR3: CASSIGTEAFF

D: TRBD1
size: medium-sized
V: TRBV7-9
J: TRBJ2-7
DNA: TGTGCCAGCAGCTCCGACAGGGGGCCTTACTACGAGCAGTACTTC
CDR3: CASSSDRGPYYEQYF

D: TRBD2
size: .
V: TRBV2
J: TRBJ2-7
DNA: TGTGCCAGCAAGCTAGCGGAAAGCTCCTACGAGCAGTACTTC
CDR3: CASKLAESSYEQYF

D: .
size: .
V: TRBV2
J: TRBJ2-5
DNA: TGTGCCAGCAGTGAAGGATTGGAGACCCAGTACTTC
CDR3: CASSEGLETQYF

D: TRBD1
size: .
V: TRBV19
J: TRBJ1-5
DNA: TGTGCCAGTAGTATCTCGGGACAGAGTTTTTACGGCAATCAGCCCCAGCATTTT
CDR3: CASSISGQSFYGNQPQHF

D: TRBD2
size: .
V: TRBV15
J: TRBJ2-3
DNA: TGTGCCACCGAAACTAGCGGGGGGGCAGATACGCAGTATTTT
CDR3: CATETSGGADTQYF

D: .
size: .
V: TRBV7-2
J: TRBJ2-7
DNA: TGTGCCAGCAGCCAATCCCCAGGGTACGAGCAGTACTTC
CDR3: CASSQSPGYEQYF

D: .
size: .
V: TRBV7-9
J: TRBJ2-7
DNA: TGTGCCAGCAGCCGACCGGGGAACGAGCAGTACTTC
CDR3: CASSRPGNEQYF

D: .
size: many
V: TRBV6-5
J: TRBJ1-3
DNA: TGTGCCAGCATGGGGCCGAGCTCTGGAAACACCATATATTTT
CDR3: CASMGPSSGNTIYF

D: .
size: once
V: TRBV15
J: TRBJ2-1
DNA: TGTGCCACCAGCAGAGGGCTAACCCGCTCCTACAATGAGCAGTTCTTC
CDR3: CATSRGLTRSYNEQFF

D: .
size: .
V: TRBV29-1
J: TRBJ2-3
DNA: TGCAGCGTTGCTAGCCCCACAGATACGCAGTATTTT
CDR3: CSVASPTDTQYF

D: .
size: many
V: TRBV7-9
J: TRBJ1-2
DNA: TGTGCCACAGAGCTTCGTAACTATGGCTACACCTTC
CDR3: CATELRNYGYTF

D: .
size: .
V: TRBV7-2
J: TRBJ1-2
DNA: TGTGCCAGCAGCCCGCTCCCCGGGAGTAACTATGGCTACACCTTC
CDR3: CASSPLPGSNYGYTF

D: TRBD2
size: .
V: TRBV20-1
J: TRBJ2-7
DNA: TGCAGTGCTAGACTCCGGGGACTACCTGTCAGTCAGCAGTACTTC
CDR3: CSARLRGLPVSQQYF

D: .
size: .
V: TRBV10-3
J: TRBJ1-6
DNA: TGTGCCATCAGTGAGCCGATGAAGAATTCACCCCTCCACTTT
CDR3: CAISEPMKNSPLHF

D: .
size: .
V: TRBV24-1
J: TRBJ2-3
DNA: TGTGCCACCAGTGGGAGTGGAGGTACGCAGTATTTT
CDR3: CATSGSGGTQYF

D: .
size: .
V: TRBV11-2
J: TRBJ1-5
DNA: TGTGCCAGCAGCTTCTCGGCACGCACGGCGCCCCAGCATTTT
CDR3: CASSFSARTAPQHF

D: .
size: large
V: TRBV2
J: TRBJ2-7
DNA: TGTGCCAGCGCCCAGGCGGAAGGAGACGAGCAGTACTTC
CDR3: CASAQAEGDEQYF

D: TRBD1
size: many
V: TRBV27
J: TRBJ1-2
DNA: TGTGCCAGCAGTTTAACAGGGGATAGCTATGGCTACACCTTC
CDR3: CASSLTGDSYGYTF

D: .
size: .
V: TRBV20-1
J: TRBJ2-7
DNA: TGCAGTGCTACCCCCTCGGAGGGTGACGAGCAGTACTTC
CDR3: CSATPSEGDEQYF

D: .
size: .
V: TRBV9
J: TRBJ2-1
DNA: TGTGCCAGCGGTTCGGGGCCCAACAATGAGCAGTTCTTC
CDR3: CASGSGPNNEQFF

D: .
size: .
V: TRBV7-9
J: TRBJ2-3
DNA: TGTGCCAGCAGCTTCAGGGATGCGCAGTATTTT
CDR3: CASSFRDAQYF

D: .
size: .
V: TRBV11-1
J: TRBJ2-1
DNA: TGTGCCAGCAGCCCGGGAGACAATGAGCAGTTCTTC
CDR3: CASSPGDNEQFF

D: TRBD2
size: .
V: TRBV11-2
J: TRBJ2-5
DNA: TGTGCCAGCAGCTTATTCCCGCCAGCGGGGAGTGAGACCCAGTACTTC
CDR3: CASSLFPPAGSETQYF

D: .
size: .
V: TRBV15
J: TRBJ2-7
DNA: TGTGCCACCAGCAGCCCGCAGGGAAACGAGCAGTACTTC
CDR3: CATSSPQGNEQYF

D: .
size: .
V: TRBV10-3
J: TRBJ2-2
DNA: TGTGCCATCAGTGAGCGTCGGGGTGAGGAGCTGTTTTTT
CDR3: CAISERRGEELFF

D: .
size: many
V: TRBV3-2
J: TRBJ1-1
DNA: TGTGCCAGCAGCCAAGATTTGGGGACAGAATCTGAAGCTTTCTTT
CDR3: CASSQDLGTESEAFF

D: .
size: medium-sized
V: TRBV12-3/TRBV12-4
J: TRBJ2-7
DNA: TGTGCCAGCAGTCTGGGTAGCTACGAGCAGTACTTC
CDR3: CASSLGSYEQYF

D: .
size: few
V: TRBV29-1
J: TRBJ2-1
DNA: TGCAGCGTTGAAGCGTCAGACAGGCGCTCCTACAATGAGCAGTTCTTC
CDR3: CSVEASDRRSYNEQFF

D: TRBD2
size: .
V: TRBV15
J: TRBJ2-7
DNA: TGTGCCACCAGCAGAGATTGGGGGGGTAGCTACGAGCAGTACTTC
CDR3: CATSRDWGGSYEQYF

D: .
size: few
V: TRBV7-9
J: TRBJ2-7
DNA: TGTGCCAGCAGCTTAGGACACCTTTACGAGCAGTACTTC
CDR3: CASSLGHLYEQYF

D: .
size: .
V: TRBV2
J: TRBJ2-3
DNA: TGTGCCAGCAGCGGGGGTCCGAGTAACACAGATACGCAGTATTTT
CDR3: CASSGGPSNTDTQYF

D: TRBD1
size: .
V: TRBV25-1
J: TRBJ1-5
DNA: TGTGCCAGCAGCCCCGGGACAGGGGGCTCCGGTCTCCAGCATTTT
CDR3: CASSPGTGGSGLQHF

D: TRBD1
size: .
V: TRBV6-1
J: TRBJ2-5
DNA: TGTGCCAGCAGTGAGACGTCAGGGGGCCGGGAGACCCAGTACTTC
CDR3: CASSETSGGRETQYF

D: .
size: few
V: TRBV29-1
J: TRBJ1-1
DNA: TGCAGCGTTGAGGTAGGGCCGAACACTGAAGCTTTCTTT
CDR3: CSVEVGPNTEAFF

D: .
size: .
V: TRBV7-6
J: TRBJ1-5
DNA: TGTGCCAGCAGCTGGGAGGACAGCCCCGTTCAGCCCCAGCATTTT
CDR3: CASSWEDSPVQPQHF

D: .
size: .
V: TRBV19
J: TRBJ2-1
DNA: TGTGCCAGTAGTATAAGGGCCCAGGGTGATGAGCAGTTCTTC
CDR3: CASSIRAQGDEQFF

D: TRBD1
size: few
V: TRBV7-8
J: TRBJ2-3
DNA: TGTGCCAGCAGCTTAGGGCAGGGGGGCACAGATACGCAGTATTTT
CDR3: CASSLGQGGTDTQYF

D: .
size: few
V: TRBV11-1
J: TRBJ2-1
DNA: TGTGCCAGCAGTCCCTTCCGGGACTCCTTGTACAATGAGCAGTTCTTC
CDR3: CASSPFRDSLYNEQFF

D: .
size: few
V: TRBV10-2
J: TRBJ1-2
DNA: TGCGCCAGCTACGCAGCCGGGATCTATGGCTACACCTTC
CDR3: CASYAAGIYGYTF

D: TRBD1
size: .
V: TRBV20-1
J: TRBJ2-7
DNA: TGCAGTGCTAGAGCCGCCGGGACAGGGGGTGTTAGGGAGCAGTACTTC
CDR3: CSARAAGTGGVREQYF